These T cell receptor beta chains were read from a single sample in a study of blood T cells in healthy people across ages. Each CDR3 protein gets one entry after TCRdb re-called the 5' RACE reads with MiXCR. The data contain 630,000 or so distinct CDR3 sequences, 25% to 35% of them singletons. What was sequenced was blood. Receptor source: a woman over 75 in good health. The CDR3 runs from the conserved cysteine through the conserved F or W. The order of the fields is V gene, D gene, clone size, J gene, CDR3 DNA, CDR3 protein. A D gene is named only where the DNA matches it firmly. The size entry is marked missing in some rows and otherwise reads once, few, many or a size class.

>TRBV10-3|TRBD1|few|TRBJ1-1
TGTGCCATCAGTGAGTCGGGGACAGCGAACACTGAAGCTTTCTTT
CAISESGTANTEAFF
>TRBV27|TRBD1|.|TRBJ2-7
TGTGCCAGCAGAATCCGCCTGCAGGGGGCCCACGAGCAGTACTTC
CASRIRLQGAHEQYF
>TRBV11-1|.|.|TRBJ2-6
TGTGCCAGCAGCTCTCCGGGACGAGACTCTGGGGCCAACGTCCTGACTTTC
CASSSPGRDSGANVLTF
>TRBV4-2|TRBD2|many|TRBJ2-1
TGTGCCAGCAGCCAAGAAGGTTCGGGGGGGCCTTACAATGAGCAGTTCTTC
CASSQEGSGGPYNEQFF
>TRBV29-1|.|many|TRBJ2-1
TGCAGCGTTGAGGACAGCTCCTACAATGAGCAGTTCTTC
CSVEDSSYNEQFF
>TRBV11-1|TRBD1|many|TRBJ2-1
TGTGCCAGCAGCTTAGAGGACAGGAGCTCCTACAATGAGCAGTTCTTC
CASSLEDRSSYNEQFF
>TRBV20-1|TRBD2|.|TRBJ2-5
TGCGGTGCCAACAGTCGGCTAGCGGGAGGGCTGGAGCAGTACTTC
CGANSRLAGGLEQYF
>TRBV4-3|TRBD1|many|TRBJ2-4
TGCGCCAGCAGCCAAGTGGTGACAGGGGGTCACAACATTCAGTACTTC
CASSQVVTGGHNIQYF
>TRBV7-2|TRBD1|few|TRBJ1-1
TGTGCCAGCATCACAGGACAGGGGAACACTGAAGCTTTCTTT
CASITGQGNTEAFF
>TRBV3-1|.|many|TRBJ2-1
TGTGCCAGCAGCCAAGAGACGGGATCCCCCTACAATGAGCAGTTCTTC
CASSQETGSPYNEQFF
>TRBV30|.|.|TRBJ2-1
TGTGCCTGGACTAGGGACGGATTTAATACAAATGAGCAGTTCTTC
CAWTRDGFNTNEQFF
>TRBV6-1|.|many|TRBJ2-7
TGTGCCAGCAGTAACCCGGGATCCTACGAGCAGTACTTC
CASSNPGSYEQYF
>TRBV6-5|.|many|TRBJ1-2
TGTGCCAGCGGTTCGTTTAGTGACTATGGCTACACCTTC
CASGSFSDYGYTF
>TRBV3-1|.|few|TRBJ1-5
TGTGCCAGCAGCCCTACCCGGCGTAGCAATCAGCCCCAGCATTTT
CASSPTRRSNQPQHF
>TRBV12-3/TRBV12-4|TRBD2|many|TRBJ2-1
TGTGCCAGCATTGCGGCGGGGGGACGGAACAATGAGCAGTTCTTC
CASIAAGGRNNEQFF
>TRBV5-1|.|.|TRBJ1-1
TGCGCCAGCAGCCCCGGAGAGCCGGGTCTGGGAGGGAGGACTGAAGCTTTCTTT
CASSPGEPGLGGRTEAFF
>TRBV6-1|.|.|TRBJ1-4
TGTGCCAGCAGTGAAGTAGGGGCTAAAGAAAAACTGTTTTTT
CASSEVGAKEKLFF
>TRBV7-2|TRBD1|many|TRBJ1-5
TGTGCCAGCAGTTCTGACAGGGGGAGCAATCAGCCCCAGCATTTT
CASSSDRGSNQPQHF
>TRBV5-5|.|.|TRBJ2-6
TGTGCCAGCAGCCCGGAGGGGGCTGGGGCCAACGTCCTGACTTTC
CASSPEGAGANVLTF
>TRBV5-1|.|many|TRBJ2-5
TGCGCCAGCAGCCCGGTGAACCAAGAGACCCAGTACTTC
CASSPVNQETQYF
>TRBV20-1|.|many|TRBJ2-7
TGCAGTGCTACAGAGCCCGGGGGCTACGAGCAGTACTTC
CSATEPGGYEQYF
>TRBV7-3|.|many|TRBJ2-7
TGTGCCAGCAGCCCAACCGGGGGACAATCCTACGAGCAGTACTTC
CASSPTGGQSYEQYF
>TRBV20-1|.|few|TRBJ2-2
TGCAGTGCTAATCAGGACCTAACCGGGGAGCTGTTTTTT
CSANQDLTGELFF
>TRBV7-2|.|.|TRBJ2-5
TGTGCCAGCAGCCCTCAGAGGGGCGAAGAGACCCAGTACTTC
CASSPQRGEETQYF
>TRBV28|.|.|TRBJ1-2
TGTGCCAGCGGGGGCAATGTCTATGGCTACACCTTC
CASGGNVYGYTF
>TRBV9|.|few|TRBJ1-3
TGTGCCAGCAGCGTAGGCGGGGGCTTCTCTGGAAACACCATATATTTT
CASSVGGGFSGNTIYF
>TRBV5-4|TRBD1|many|TRBJ2-5
TGTGCCAGCGGCAGTGCGGACAGGGGGTACCAAGAGACCCAGTACTTC
CASGSADRGYQETQYF
>TRBV5-1|TRBD1|many|TRBJ1-4
TGCGCCAGCAGCTTGGAGGTCAACACCGGGACAGGGCGATCTAATGAAAAACTGTTTTTT
CASSLEVNTGTGRSNEKLFF
>TRBV5-1|.|few|TRBJ2-2
TGCGCCAGCAGTCCCGGGTTCATCACCGGGGAGCTGTTTTTT
CASSPGFITGELFF
>TRBV4-1|.|.|TRBJ2-7
TGCGCCAGCAGCCACGCCTCAAGGGGATACGAGCAGTACTTC
CASSHASRGYEQYF
>TRBV6-2/TRBV6-3|.|many|TRBJ1-1
TGTGCCACCCGAACAGGGACCACCGAAGCTTTCTTT
CATRTGTTEAFF
>TRBV7-9|TRBD2|many|TRBJ2-3
TGTGCCAGCAGTGAGGCGGCGGGGGGAGGCACAGATACGCAGTATTTT
CASSEAAGGGTDTQYF
>TRBV7-9|.|many|TRBJ2-7
TGTGCCAGTTCGGCGTCCAGGTCCTACGAGCAGTACTTC
CASSASRSYEQYF
>TRBV9|TRBD2|many|TRBJ2-3
TGTGCCAGCAGCGCCATAGCGGGGGGCCGCATTTCCACAGATACGCAGTATTTT
CASSAIAGGRISTDTQYF
>TRBV20-1|TRBD1|few|TRBJ1-6
TGCAGTGCTAGAGGGGCGGCAGGGGGCCCCTCCTATAATTCACCCCTCCACTTT
CSARGAAGGPSYNSPLHF
>TRBV29-1|.|.|TRBJ1-1
TGCAGCGTTTGGGGACACACGAAGAACACTGAAGCTTTCTTT
CSVWGHTKNTEAFF
>TRBV5-5|.|many|TRBJ1-2
TGTGCCAGCAGCTTGGAGCCTCGGGCTTGGGGGAGGTATGGCTACACCTTC
CASSLEPRAWGRYGYTF
>TRBV5-5|TRBD1|many|TRBJ1-2
TGTGCCAGCAGCTCCCTCCCCGGACAGGGGGCGCATGGCTACACCTTC
CASSSLPGQGAHGYTF
>TRBV29-1|TRBD2|many|TRBJ2-3
TGCAGCGTCCAAACTACTAGCGACACAGATACGCAGTATTTT
CSVQTTSDTDTQYF
>TRBV29-1|TRBD1|many|TRBJ1-2
TGCAGCGTCGAGCAGGGGGCGGGTGGCTACACCTTC
CSVEQGAGGYTF
>TRBV20-1|TRBD2|many|TRBJ2-3
TGCAGTGCACCGCCGACAGCGGGGGCAGATACGCAGTATTTT
CSAPPTAGADTQYF
>TRBV2|TRBD1|.|TRBJ1-1
TGTGCCAGCAGTGGGCAACCCGTGACAGGGCAAACTGAAGCTTTCTTT
CASSGQPVTGQTEAFF
>TRBV20-1|.|.|TRBJ2-7
TGCAGTGCGAGCTTTGGTTCTTACGAGCAGTACTTC
CSASFGSYEQYF
>TRBV12-3/TRBV12-4|TRBD2|many|TRBJ2-1
TGTGCCAGCAGTCGGACTAGCGGGGGCTACAATGAGCAGTTCTTC
CASSRTSGGYNEQFF
>TRBV20-1|.|.|TRBJ1-4
TGCAGTGCTAGGGGCAGGTTAAATGAAAAACTGTTTTTT
CSARGRLNEKLFF
>TRBV28|.|many|TRBJ2-3
TGTGCCAGCAGTTTTCCCGGGGCCTACACAGATACGCAGTATTTT
CASSFPGAYTDTQYF
>TRBV7-6|TRBD2|.|TRBJ2-7
TGTGCCAGCAGCTTGGGCGGGGGGAGCTCGGGGGAGCAGTACTTC
CASSLGGGSSGEQYF
>TRBV14|TRBD2|few|TRBJ2-5
TGTGCCAGCAGCCAAGGGGCTGGGGGGACTATCCGAGAGACCCAGTACTTC
CASSQGAGGTIRETQYF
>TRBV15|.|many|TRBJ2-3
TGTGCCACCAGCAGAGGAGGGGCAGGGGGCACAGATACGCAGTATTTT
CATSRGGAGGTDTQYF
>TRBV30|TRBD1|.|TRBJ1-1
TGTGCCTGGAGTAGGGACAGGGGATTAACTTTCTTT
CAWSRDRGLTFF
>TRBV5-1|TRBD1|many|TRBJ2-7
TGCGCCAGCAGCTCGTTGTCGACAGGGGACCACGAGCAGTACTTC
CASSSLSTGDHEQYF
>TRBV9|TRBD1|many|TRBJ2-3
TGTGCCAGCAGCGAGTATCAGGGGGCAGATACGCAGTATTTT
CASSEYQGADTQYF